These T cell receptor beta chains were read from a single sample in a study of blood T cells in healthy people across ages. TCRdb analysed the 5' RACE reads with MiXCR anew, one entry per CDR3 protein. The sample includes about 1.7 million distinct CDR3 sequences, 28% of them seen just once. Sequenced input: blood. These receptors were taken from a woman younger than 45 in good health. Each CDR3 is given without its conserved first and last residue. Size tells how often a clone was seen (once, few, many) or the class of an expanded clone, and some rows leave it out.

size: NA; J: TRBJ2-5; V: TRBV20-1; CDR3: SSGGGGDRETQY
size: NA; J: TRBJ1-1; V: TRBV29-1; CDR3: SVDWGRNTEAF
size: many; J: TRBJ2-1; V: TRBV12-3/TRBV12-4; CDR3: ASSPGLDEQF
size: many; J: TRBJ2-7; V: TRBV6-6; CDR3: ASSSQGSNYEQY
size: many; J: TRBJ1-5; V: TRBV27; CDR3: ASSSGTDHQPQH
size: NA; J: TRBJ2-3; V: TRBV15; CDR3: ATSRDLIHPERHTQY
size: NA; J: TRBJ2-7; V: TRBV10-3; CDR3: AISVNRDSYEQY
size: few; J: TRBJ2-7; V: TRBV20-1; CDR3: SAGPLPGLAGGYSTPEVFYEQY
size: few; J: TRBJ1-4; V: TRBV20-1; CDR3: SARDSGQGAYEKLF
size: few; J: TRBJ1-2; V: TRBV18; CDR3: ASSPRGQDGYT
size: many; J: TRBJ2-3; V: TRBV6-6; CDR3: ASSSPGLAGTDTQY
size: many; J: TRBJ2-5; V: TRBV20-1; CDR3: SASPLLQETQY
size: NA; J: TRBJ1-1; V: TRBV6-2/TRBV6-3; CDR3: ASSFDTGARAGAF
size: NA; J: TRBJ1-4; V: TRBV7-2; CDR3: ASRGNGEKLF
size: NA; J: TRBJ1-1; V: TRBV7-2; CDR3: ASSLERGQAF
size: NA; J: NA; V: TRBV2; CDR3: ASSGDTFLETQY
size: NA; J: TRBJ2-7; V: TRBV10-3; CDR3: AIGSDHEQY
size: NA; J: TRBJ1-5; V: TRBV5-1; CDR3: ASSLGDGGGQPQH
size: many; J: TRBJ2-7; V: TRBV29-1; CDR3: SARTSDSYEQY
size: NA; J: TRBJ2-1; V: TRBV28; CDR3: ASSLRTGSYEQF
size: many; J: TRBJ2-7; V: TRBV6-6; CDR3: ASSEPGFNYEQY
size: NA; J: TRBJ1-2; V: TRBV5-1; CDR3: ASSYDMGQLHYGYT
size: NA; J: TRBJ1-1; V: TRBV7-2; CDR3: ASTQTGGNTEAF
size: NA; J: TRBJ2-5; V: TRBV7-2; CDR3: ASSLGVGGKTQY
size: NA; J: TRBJ2-3; V: TRBV5-6; CDR3: ASSFIGFKADTQY
size: many; J: TRBJ2-7; V: TRBV28; CDR3: ASKDSTYEQY
size: few; J: TRBJ1-1; V: TRBV3-1; CDR3: ASSDRGEAF
size: few; J: TRBJ2-1; V: TRBV15; CDR3: ATSRDTLLTSGRRNEQF
size: many; J: TRBJ2-1; V: TRBV7-2; CDR3: ASSLERGAIEQF
size: many; J: TRBJ1-1; V: TRBV12-3/TRBV12-4; CDR3: ASSSNTEAF
size: many; J: TRBJ2-1; V: TRBV11-2; CDR3: ASSLGPGGYNEQF
size: NA; J: TRBJ2-2; V: TRBV6-1; CDR3: ASRTEGGATGELF
size: NA; J: TRBJ2-1; V: TRBV7-2; CDR3: ASSSTSRVNEQF
size: NA; J: TRBJ2-5; V: TRBV5-1; CDR3: ASNPLGQGGQETQY
size: NA; J: TRBJ1-1; V: TRBV29-1; CDR3: SGDLGNTEAF
size: NA; J: TRBJ2-3; V: TRBV7-3; CDR3: ASSPHLRYTDTQY
size: once; J: TRBJ1-1; V: TRBV18; CDR3: VSPPRPENTEAF
size: NA; J: TRBJ2-7; V: TRBV20-1; CDR3: STTDRTYEQY
size: NA; J: TRBJ2-3; V: TRBV20-1; CDR3: SARRGFTDTQY